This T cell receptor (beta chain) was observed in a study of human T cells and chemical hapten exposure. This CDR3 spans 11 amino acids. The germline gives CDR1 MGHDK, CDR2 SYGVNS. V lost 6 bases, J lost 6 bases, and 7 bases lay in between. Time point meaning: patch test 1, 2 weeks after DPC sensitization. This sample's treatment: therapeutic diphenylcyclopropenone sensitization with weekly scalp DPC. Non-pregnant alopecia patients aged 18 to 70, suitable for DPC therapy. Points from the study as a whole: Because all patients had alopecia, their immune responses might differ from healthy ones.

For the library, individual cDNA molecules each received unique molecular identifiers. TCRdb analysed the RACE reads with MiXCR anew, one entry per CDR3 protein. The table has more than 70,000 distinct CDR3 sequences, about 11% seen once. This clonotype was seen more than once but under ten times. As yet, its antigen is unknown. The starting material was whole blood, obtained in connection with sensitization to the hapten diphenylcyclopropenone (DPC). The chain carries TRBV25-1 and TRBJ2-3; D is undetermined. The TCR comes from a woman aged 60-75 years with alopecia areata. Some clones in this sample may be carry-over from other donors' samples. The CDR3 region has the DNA TGTGCCAGCAGACTGAGGGATACGCAGTATTTT. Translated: CASRLRDTQYF.